At least ten counts were recorded for the clone carrying this TCR beta chain. What it recognizes is unknown. This entry belongs to a study of T cell repertoires in cytomegalovirus infection. Overall study context: The public TCR beta signatures pointed to both CMV infection and matching HLA type. Study results and limitations: Individuals carrying CMV plus the relevant HLA were identified by cumulative frequency of public TCR beta families. The study found HLA-C-restricted CMV-specific TCR beta clonotypes dominating the ex vivo response.

One entry per CDR3 protein, called by TCRdb with MiXCR from the reads. The sample has around 74,000 distinct CDR3 sequences, roughly 3.6% seen once. V gave up 6 bases and J gave up 4 bases, with 21 bases separating them. CDR3 length: 16 residues. CDR1 is MNHNS, CDR2 SASEGT, per germline. The clonotype was recovered from a human donor in good health (CMV status not recorded). Some clones in this sample may be carry-over from other donors' samples. V usage is TRBV6-1 and J usage is TRBJ1-1; D possibly corresponds to TRBD1 (6 bases). Material: PBMCs. The chain's CDR3 is CASRAQTGSVGTEAFF. CDR3 bases: TGTGCCAGCAGAGCACAAACAGGGTCGGTCGGCACTGAAGCTTTCTTT.